These T cell receptor beta chains were read from a single sample in a study of T cells after yellow fever vaccination. TCRdb redid the calling of the 5' RACE reads with MiXCR, one entry per CDR3 protein. The sample has 500,000 to 700,000 distinct CDR3 sequences, around 21% seen once; the top ten hold roughly an eighth. Sequences were derived from PBMCs, sampled 15 days after the yellow fever booster vaccination. The source of these receptors is a man aged 25 to 40 who received the YFV17D yellow fever vaccine. The CDR3 runs from the conserved cysteine through the conserved F or W. D genes are given only for firm matches. A clone size is listed for some rows: how often the clone was seen (once, few, many), or a class if it is expanded.

cdr3_aa cdr3_nt d_call j_call clone_size v_call
CASSRGAGGNEQFF TGTGCCAGCAGCCGTGGGGCCGGGGGCAATGAGCAGTTCTTC - TRBJ2-1 - TRBV7-9
CASSQSPGQNYEQYF TGTGCCAGCAGCCAAAGTCCGGGACAGAACTACGAGCAGTACTTC TRBD1 TRBJ2-7 many TRBV3-1
CSARGVLAGITDTQYF TGCAGTGCTAGAGGCGTGCTAGCGGGAATCACAGATACGCAGTATTTT TRBD2 TRBJ2-3 - TRBV20-1
CASSYTAGGGGGTDTQYF TGTGCCAGCAGCTACACAGCGGGAGGAGGTGGGGGCACAGATACGCAGTATTTT TRBD2 TRBJ2-3 - TRBV9
CASSESSGDEQYF TGCGCCAGCAGTGAGTCTTCTGGAGACGAGCAGTACTTC - TRBJ2-7 - TRBV10-2
CASSRTNRDLVVEQYF TGTGCCAGCAGCCGAACAAACCGGGACTTGGTCGTGGAGCAGTACTTC - TRBJ2-7 few TRBV7-8
CASSRGAGNGQPQHF TGTGCCAGCAGCCGAGGGGCGGGGAACGGTCAGCCCCAGCATTTT - TRBJ1-5 - TRBV7-9
CSALTPDADTQYF TGCAGTGCCCTTACACCCGACGCAGATACGCAGTATTTT - TRBJ2-3 - TRBV20-1
CATGQKLGEETQYF TGTGCCACCGGCCAAAAGTTGGGGGAAGAGACCCAGTACTTC - TRBJ2-5 - TRBV15
CASSVGDREQYF TGTGCCAGCAGCGTAGGGGACAGGGAACAGTATTTT TRBD1 TRBJ2-3 - TRBV9
CASSLILLRETQYF TGTGCCAGCAGTTTAATTCTCCTTCGTGAGACCCAGTACTTC - TRBJ2-5 - TRBV28
CASSPRTSGTVYNEQFF TGTGCCAGCAGCCCCCGGACTAGCGGGACCGTTTACAATGAGCAGTTCTTC TRBD2 TRBJ2-1 - TRBV7-9
CASSSQWDRGKYEQYF TGCGCCAGCAGCTCCCAATGGGACAGGGGAAAATACGAGCAGTACTTC TRBD1 TRBJ2-7 few TRBV5-1
CASSLESSGSSNEQFF TGCGCCAGCAGCTTGGAATCTAGCGGGAGCAGCAATGAGCAGTTCTTC TRBD2 TRBJ2-1 many TRBV5-1
CASSYGLADTDTQYF TGTGCCAGCAGTTACGGACTAGCGGACACAGATACGCAGTATTTT TRBD2 TRBJ2-3 many TRBV6-5
CASSQGQGRSYEQYF TGTGCCAGCAGCCAGGGACAGGGGAGGTCCTACGAGCAGTACTTC TRBD1 TRBJ2-7 - TRBV4-2
CASSFNRAGANVLTF TGTGCCAGCAGCTTCAACAGGGCTGGGGCCAACGTCCTGACTTTC - TRBJ2-6 many TRBV7-3
CASSQNVRGEANYGYTF TGCGCCAGCAGCCAAAACGTCAGGGGAGAGGCTAACTATGGCTACACCTTC - TRBJ1-2 - TRBV4-3
CASNKPGQGRDEQFF TGCGCCAGCAACAAACCGGGACAGGGTAGAGATGAGCAGTTCTTC TRBD1 TRBJ2-1 - TRBV5-1
CASSQDLGQGKYNEQFF TGTGCCAGCAGCCAAGATTTAGGACAGGGGAAATACAATGAGCAGTTCTTC TRBD1 TRBJ2-1 - TRBV14
CASHALTTPNEQFF TGTGCCAGCCACGCTCTGACAACACCAAATGAGCAGTTCTTC - TRBJ2-1 few TRBV2
CASSLDSSGAYEQYF TGTGCCAGCAGCTTAGATTCTAGCGGGGCCTACGAGCAGTACTTC TRBD2 TRBJ2-7 - TRBV7-2
CASSRGTSNTGELFF TGTGCCAGCAGCCGTGGGACATCGAACACCGGGGAGCTGTTTTTT - TRBJ2-2 - TRBV7-2
CASSPPESYYGYTF TGTGCCAGCTCACCACCGGAGAGCTACTATGGCTACACCTTC - TRBJ1-2 many TRBV18
CASIRTGAGGFF TGTGCCAGCATCAGGACCGGGGCTGGTGGTTTCTTT - TRBJ1-1 - TRBV6-6
CATSRGNGYQPQHF TGTGCCACCAGCAGAGGAAATGGATACCAGCCCCAGCATTTT - TRBJ1-5 - TRBV15